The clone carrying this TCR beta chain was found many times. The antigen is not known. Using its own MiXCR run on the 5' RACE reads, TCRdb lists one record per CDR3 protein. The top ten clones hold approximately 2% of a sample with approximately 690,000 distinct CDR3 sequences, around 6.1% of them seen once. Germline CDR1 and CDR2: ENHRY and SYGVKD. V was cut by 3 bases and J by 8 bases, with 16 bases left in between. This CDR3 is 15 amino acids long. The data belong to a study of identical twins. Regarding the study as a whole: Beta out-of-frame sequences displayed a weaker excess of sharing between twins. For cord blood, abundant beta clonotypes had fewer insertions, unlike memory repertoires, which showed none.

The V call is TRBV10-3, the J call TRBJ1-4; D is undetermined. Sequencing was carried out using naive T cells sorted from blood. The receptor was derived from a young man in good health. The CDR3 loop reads CAISERTGPKEKLFF. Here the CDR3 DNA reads TGTGCCATCAGTGAAAGGACCGGACCAAAAGAAAAACTGTTTTTT.